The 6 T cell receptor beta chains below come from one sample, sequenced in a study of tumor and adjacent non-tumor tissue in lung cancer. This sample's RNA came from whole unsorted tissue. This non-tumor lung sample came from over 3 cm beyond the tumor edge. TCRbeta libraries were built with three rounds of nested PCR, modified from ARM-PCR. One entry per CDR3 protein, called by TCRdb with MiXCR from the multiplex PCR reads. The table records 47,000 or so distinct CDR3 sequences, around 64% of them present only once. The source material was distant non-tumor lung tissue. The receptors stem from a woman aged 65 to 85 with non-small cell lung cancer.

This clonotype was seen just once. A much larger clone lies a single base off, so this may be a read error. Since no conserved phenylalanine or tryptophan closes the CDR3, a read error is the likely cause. The CDR3, as DNA: TGCAGCGTTGCACTAGCGGGAGGTTACGGGCAGTACCTT. Its translation: CSVALAGGYGQYL. This sequence joins TRBV29-1 and TRBJ2-7; 12 bases map to TRBD2. Germline V lookup: CDR1 SQVTM, CDR2 ANQGSEA. The CDR3 totals 13 residues.

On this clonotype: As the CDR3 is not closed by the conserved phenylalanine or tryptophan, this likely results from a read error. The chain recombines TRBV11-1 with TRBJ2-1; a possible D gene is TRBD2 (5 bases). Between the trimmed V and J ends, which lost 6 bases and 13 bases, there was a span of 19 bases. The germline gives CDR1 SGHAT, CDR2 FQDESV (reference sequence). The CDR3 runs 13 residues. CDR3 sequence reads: CASSYLSRGEQFL. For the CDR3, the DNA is TGTGCCAGCAGTTACCTCTCCCGGGGTGAACAGTTCTTA.

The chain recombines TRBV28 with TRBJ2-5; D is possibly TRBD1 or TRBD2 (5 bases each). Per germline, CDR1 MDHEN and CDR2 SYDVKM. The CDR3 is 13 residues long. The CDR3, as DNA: TGTGCGGGCAGTGGGGGAACCACAGAGACCCAGTACTTC. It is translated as CAGSGGTTETQYF.

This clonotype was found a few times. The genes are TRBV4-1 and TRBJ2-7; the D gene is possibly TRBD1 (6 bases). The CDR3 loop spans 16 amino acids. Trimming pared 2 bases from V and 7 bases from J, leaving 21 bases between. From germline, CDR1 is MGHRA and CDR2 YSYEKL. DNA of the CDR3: TGCGCCAGCAGCCAACGCGAGGGGGTAAGGACTGAGGAGCAGTACTTC. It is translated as CASSQREGVRTEEQYF.

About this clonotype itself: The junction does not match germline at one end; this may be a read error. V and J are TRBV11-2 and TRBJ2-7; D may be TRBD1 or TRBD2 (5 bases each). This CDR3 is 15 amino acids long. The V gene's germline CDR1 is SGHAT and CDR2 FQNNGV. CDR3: CASSLDVRGIYKQSF. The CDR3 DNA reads TGTGCCAGCAGCTTAGATGTGAGGGGAATTTACAAGCAGTCTTTC.

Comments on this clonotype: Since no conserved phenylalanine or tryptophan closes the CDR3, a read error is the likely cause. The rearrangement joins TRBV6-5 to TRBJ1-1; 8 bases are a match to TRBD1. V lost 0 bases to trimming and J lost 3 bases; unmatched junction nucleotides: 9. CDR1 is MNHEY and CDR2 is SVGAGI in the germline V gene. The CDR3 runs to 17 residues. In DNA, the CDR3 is TGTGCCAGCAGTTACTCTCGAACAGGGGGATTGGACACTGAAGCTTTCCTT. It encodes CASSYSRTGGLDTEAFL.